This section outlines one T cell receptor (beta chain) sequence together with its context. Only a few counts were recorded for this clonotype. Its antigen specificity is not known. Base qualities are not at hand, and no much larger clone is one base apart. TCR beta CDR3 regions were amplified from RNA transcripts. The TCR CDR3 was subjected to a first round of RT-PCR using the HTBI primer set and the Qiagen OneStep RT-PCR kit. The libraries were constructed in a second round of multiplex PCR and then size-selected and purified. Libraries were sequenced paired-end with 100 bp reads on an Illumina HiSeq2000. Under the source paper's analysis protocol: SOAPnuke was used to process the raw data, removing reads that contained adapters or uncalled bases, had a mean Phred below 15, or lacked an exact match to the constant primer or identifier. COPE v1.2.5 was used to merge the high-quality paired reads, and each unique nucleotide sequence was defined as a clonotype. MiTCR v1.1 was used to align the clonotypes against IMGT TRBV, TRBD and TRBJ reference segments. Analysis was restricted to V-J combinations with a frequency above 0.0001, which covered roughly 99% of repertoires. A TCS score was defined as the ratio between F50 (clonal expansion) and ExV (chaos), using BLOSUM62-based TCRdist between CDR3 peptides within each V-J. Welch's t-statistics and random forest reduced some 510 V-J features to 13, which were used in a naive Bayes classifier (R e1071). The public reads were reanalyzed by TCRdb: fastp trimming at Q25, MiXCR alignment, in-frame beta chains only. Rows are combined by CDR3 protein, so each entry shows the most common genes and DNA. TCRdb, rather than the study authors, made the V and J calls. This sample is represented by 500,000 to 650,000 distinct CDR3 sequences; 15% to 20% of them were singletons. 47% of the sample lies in the top ten.

The data originate from a study of T cells in Graves' hyperthyroidism and ophthalmopathy (dated by TCRdb to about 2019). Regarding the research as a whole: Peripheral blood was collected at initial diagnosis, before any treatment. The 100 discovery patients were divided at random into training and test sets in a 7:3 ratio. The paper describes TCR Vbeta CDR3 sequencing of 135 peripheral blood samples, made up of under 50 ophthalmopathy patients, some 76 hyperthyroidism patients and 17 progressor patients. The study also compared thyroid tissue and blood T-cell repertoires from about six Graves' hyperthyroidism patients. A discovery cohort of about a hundred patients, 43 with Graves' ophthalmopathy and approximately 55 with stable Graves' hyperthyroidism, was used to find distinguishing TCR V-J signatures. Whether ophthalmopathy could be predicted prospectively was tested in an independent validation cohort made up of roughly 19 hyperthyroidism patients plus 17 patients who later progressed to ophthalmopathy. After blood sampling, hyperthyroidism patients were treated with methimazole at a starting dose of 30 mg daily, and ophthalmopathy patients were treated with high-dose intravenous methylprednisolone. What the work shows at the level of the full study, not this receptor alone: No statistical method was used to set the sample size in advance, and investigators knew the group allocation. Most expanded thyroid clonotypes (frequency above 0.001) were also detected in blood, suggesting blood repertoires may reflect thyroid immune responses. During validation, the model predicted progression to ophthalmopathy a median of approximately 6 months ahead of onset, with roughly 65% sensitivity and around 73% specificity. A 13 V-J signature model separated ophthalmopathy from stable hyperthyroidism, with roughly 88% sensitivity and 81% to 83% specificity in cross-validation and 80%/75% in testing.

Ophthalmopathy patients had moderately to severely active disease, Clinical Activity Score of at least 3, NOSPECS grade of at least 4, and duration under 3 months. Patients with uncontrolled infections, other autoimmune diseases, pregnancy or lactation were excluded. Diagnoses were established on the basis of clinical symptoms, serum thyroxine and TRAb, thyroid ultrasound, and orbital computed tomography. Ficoll-Paque density gradient centrifugation was used to isolate PBMCs from about 9.4 ml of fresh peripheral blood. Total RNA was extracted using Trizol reagent, and RNA quality was assessed on an Agilent 2100 Bioanalyzer. Including the terminal cysteine and phenylalanine, the CDR3 comprises 13 residues. CDR3 DNA is the only sequence kept; it has 39 bases, read in frame from the first base. The junction shows trimming of 3 bases on V and 6 bases on J, and the gene matches do not reach 2 bases of it. Taken from the germline V gene (reference sequence), the CDR1 and CDR2 loops are GTSNPN and SVGIG.

The sequencing input was blood. The chain is made from TRBV30 and TRBJ1-5; a stretch of 10 junction bases matches TRBD1. The receptor was derived from a man aged 40-50 years with Graves' ophthalmopathy. The CDR3 loop reads CAWRGQGSQPQHF. In nucleotide form, the sequence is TGTGCCTGGAGGGGACAGGGGAGTCAGCCCCAGCATTTT.